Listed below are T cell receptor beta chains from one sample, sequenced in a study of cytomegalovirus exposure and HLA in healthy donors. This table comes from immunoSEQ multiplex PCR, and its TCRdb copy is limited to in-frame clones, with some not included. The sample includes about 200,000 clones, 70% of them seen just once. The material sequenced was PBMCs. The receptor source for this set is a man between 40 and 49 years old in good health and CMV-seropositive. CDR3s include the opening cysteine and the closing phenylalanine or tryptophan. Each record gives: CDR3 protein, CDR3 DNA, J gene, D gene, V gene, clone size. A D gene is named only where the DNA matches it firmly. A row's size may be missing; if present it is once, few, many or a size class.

CDR3aa: CSATRGRGYTF
CDR3nt: TGCAGTGCTACTAGGGGGCGAGGCTACACCTTC
j_gene: TRBJ1-2
d_gene: TRBD1
v_gene: TRBV20-1
abundance: .

CDR3aa: CASLDRATKYNQPQHF
CDR3nt: TGTGCCAGCCTGGACAGGGCTACTAAATATAATCAGCCCCAGCATTTT
j_gene: TRBJ1-5
d_gene: TRBD1
v_gene: TRBV25-1
abundance: .

CDR3aa: CASSQGLGPYEQYF
CDR3nt: TGTGCCAGCAGCCAGGGACTAGGGCCCTACGAGCAGTACTTC
j_gene: TRBJ2-7
d_gene: TRBD2
v_gene: TRBV11-1
abundance: .

CDR3aa: CASSSGLGQNEQYF
CDR3nt: TGTGCCAGCAGCTCAGGACTCGGACAGAATGAGCAGTACTTC
j_gene: TRBJ2-7
d_gene: .
v_gene: TRBV11-3
abundance: .

CDR3aa: CASSELVNQPQHF
CDR3nt: TGCGCCAGCAGTGAACTCGTCAATCAGCCCCAGCATTTT
j_gene: TRBJ1-5
d_gene: .
v_gene: TRBV10-2
abundance: .

CDR3aa: CASSPRRSSEDTQYF
CDR3nt: TGTGCCAGCTCACCGAGGAGGTCTAGCGAAGATACGCAGTATTTT
j_gene: TRBJ2-3
d_gene: .
v_gene: TRBV18
abundance: few

CDR3aa: CASSLSAGSSYEQYF
CDR3nt: TGTGCCAGCAGCTTATCAGCGGGGAGCTCCTACGAGCAGTACTTC
j_gene: TRBJ2-7
d_gene: TRBD2
v_gene: TRBV7-3
abundance: once

CDR3aa: CASSTYGGWGNEKLFF
CDR3nt: TGTGCCAGCAGCACATATGGGGGCTGGGGTAATGAAAAACTGTTTTTT
j_gene: TRBJ1-4
d_gene: .
v_gene: TRBV7-2
abundance: once

CDR3aa: CASSGLAGASGEQYF
CDR3nt: TGTGCCAGCAGCGGCCTAGCGGGGGCCAGTGGCGAGCAGTACTTC
j_gene: TRBJ2-7
d_gene: TRBD2
v_gene: TRBV9
abundance: .

CDR3aa: CASSPQGYTIYF
CDR3nt: TGTGCCAGCAGCCCGCAGGGATACACCATATATTTT
j_gene: TRBJ1-3
d_gene: .
v_gene: TRBV11-1
abundance: .

CDR3aa: CASSLGGREAFF
CDR3nt: TGTGCCAGCAGTTTAGGGGGGAGAGAAGCTTTCTTT
j_gene: TRBJ1-1
d_gene: .
v_gene: TRBV27
abundance: .

CDR3aa: CASSREPNYGYTF
CDR3nt: TGTGCCAGCAGCCGGGAACCTAACTATGGCTACACCTTC
j_gene: TRBJ1-2
d_gene: .
v_gene: TRBV6-1
abundance: .

CDR3aa: CASSQGKGFNTEAFF
CDR3nt: TGTGCCAGCAGCCAAGGAAAGGGGTTTAACACTGAAGCTTTCTTT
j_gene: TRBJ1-1
d_gene: .
v_gene: TRBV14
abundance: once

CDR3aa: CASSRRGYNEQFF
CDR3nt: TGTGCCAGTAGTCGGAGGGGATACAATGAGCAGTTCTTC
j_gene: TRBJ2-1
d_gene: .
v_gene: TRBV19
abundance: .

CDR3aa: CATSSFQGTAYEQYF
CDR3nt: TGTGCCACCAGCAGCTTTCAGGGGACAGCCTACGAGCAGTACTTC
j_gene: TRBJ2-7
d_gene: TRBD1
v_gene: TRBV15
abundance: .

CDR3aa: CASSSYSYGTQYF
CDR3nt: TGTGCCAGCAGTTCTTATAGCTACGGGACCCAGTACTTC
j_gene: TRBJ2-5
d_gene: .
v_gene: TRBV6-1
abundance: once

CDR3aa: CASSLSGGATGELFF
CDR3nt: TGTGCCAGCAGCCTTAGCGGGGGGGCCACCGGGGAGCTGTTTTTT
j_gene: TRBJ2-2
d_gene: TRBD2
v_gene: TRBV7-3
abundance: .

CDR3aa: CASSIHRDRENEQFF
CDR3nt: TGTGCCAGTAGTATTCATAGAGACAGGGAGAATGAGCAGTTCTTC
j_gene: TRBJ2-1
d_gene: TRBD1
v_gene: TRBV19
abundance: .

CDR3aa: CASSLRLTPYNEQFF
CDR3nt: TGTGCCAGCAGTTTGAGACTCACTCCCTACAATGAGCAGTTCTTC
j_gene: TRBJ2-1
d_gene: .
v_gene: TRBV28
abundance: .

CDR3aa: CASSLGDRGRYEQYF
CDR3nt: TGCGCCAGCAGCTTGGGGGACAGGGGGCGGTACGAGCAGTACTTC
j_gene: TRBJ2-7
d_gene: TRBD1
v_gene: TRBV5-1
abundance: .

CDR3aa: CASSGTSFGNEQFF
CDR3nt: TGTGCCAGCTCAGGGACTAGCTTCGGCAATGAGCAGTTCTTC
j_gene: TRBJ2-1
d_gene: TRBD2
v_gene: TRBV18
abundance: .

CDR3aa: CASSQDLSGGWEQYF
CDR3nt: TGCGCCAGCAGCCAAGATCTGAGCGGGGGCTGGGAGCAGTACTTC
j_gene: TRBJ2-7
d_gene: TRBD2
v_gene: TRBV4-3
abundance: .

CDR3aa: CASSFSRDGGSPLHF
CDR3nt: TGCGCCAGCAGCTTTTCGCGGGACGGTGGGTCACCCCTCCACTTT
j_gene: TRBJ1-6
d_gene: .
v_gene: TRBV5-1
abundance: few

CDR3aa: CASSDREGEKLFF
CDR3nt: TGTGCCAGCAGTGACCGGGAGGGGGAAAAACTGTTTTTT
j_gene: TRBJ1-4
d_gene: .
v_gene: TRBV6-4
abundance: .

CDR3aa: CASSFSRDSYNEQFF
CDR3nt: TGTGCCAGCAGCTTTTCCCGGGACAGTTACAATGAGCAGTTCTTC
j_gene: TRBJ2-1
d_gene: TRBD1
v_gene: TRBV7-7
abundance: .

CDR3aa: CASRAREVVGNTIYF
CDR3nt: TGTGCCAGCAGGGCGAGGGAAGTCGTTGGAAACACCATATATTTT
j_gene: TRBJ1-3
d_gene: .
v_gene: TRBV6-6
abundance: few

CDR3aa: CASSARALYNYGYTF
CDR3nt: TGTGCCAGTAGTGCGCGGGCACTCTATAACTATGGCTACACCTTC
j_gene: TRBJ1-2
d_gene: .
v_gene: TRBV19
abundance: .

CDR3aa: CASSQDTGGFNYGYTF
CDR3nt: TGTGCCAGCAGCCAAGACACAGGGGGTTTTAACTATGGCTACACCTTC
j_gene: TRBJ1-2
d_gene: TRBD1
v_gene: TRBV4-2
abundance: .

CDR3aa: CASSQDLRYGYTF
CDR3nt: TGCGCCAGCAGCCAAGATCTCAGATATGGCTACACCTTC
j_gene: TRBJ1-2
d_gene: .
v_gene: TRBV4-1
abundance: .

CDR3aa: CASSPTPTGPQYF
CDR3nt: TGCGCCAGCAGCCCTACGCCGACAGGACCGCAGTACTTC
j_gene: TRBJ2-5
d_gene: .
v_gene: TRBV5-1
abundance: .

CDR3aa: CASSLRDGRPGYTF
CDR3nt: TGTGCCAGTTCTCTCCGGGACGGGAGGCCTGGCTACACCTTC
j_gene: TRBJ1-2
d_gene: .
v_gene: TRBV2
abundance: .